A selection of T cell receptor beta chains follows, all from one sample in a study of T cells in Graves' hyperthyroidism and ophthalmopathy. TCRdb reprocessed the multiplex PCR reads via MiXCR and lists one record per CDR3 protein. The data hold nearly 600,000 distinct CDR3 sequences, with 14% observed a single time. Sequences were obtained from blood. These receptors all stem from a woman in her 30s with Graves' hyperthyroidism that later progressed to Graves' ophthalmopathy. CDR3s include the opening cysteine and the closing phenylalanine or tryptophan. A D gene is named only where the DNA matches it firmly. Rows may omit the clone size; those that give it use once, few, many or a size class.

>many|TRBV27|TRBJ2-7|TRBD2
TGTGCCAGCAGTTTATCTGCGGGAGCGGGCAACGAGCAGTACTTC
CASSLSAGAGNEQYF
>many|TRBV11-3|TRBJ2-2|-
TGTGCCAGCAGCTTAGAAGGTAGCCCGAACACCGGGGAGCTGTTTTTT
CASSLEGSPNTGELFF
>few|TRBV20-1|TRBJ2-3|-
TGCAGTGCACGGAGGGGGGACGGCACAGATACGCAGTATTTT
CSARRGDGTDTQYF
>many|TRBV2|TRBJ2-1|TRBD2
TGTGCCAGCAGCACCGGGACTAGCGGGACTTACAATGAGCAGTTCTTC
CASSTGTSGTYNEQFF
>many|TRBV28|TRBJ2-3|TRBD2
TGTGCCAGCACCTCCCCCGGAGGCGGGAGAGGGAGCACAGATACGCAGTATTTT
CASTSPGGGRGSTDTQYF
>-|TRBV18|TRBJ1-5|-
TGTGCCAGCTCACCAAACCCACCAGGATCCAATCAGCCCCAGCATTTT
CASSPNPPGSNQPQHF
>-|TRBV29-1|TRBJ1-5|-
TGCAGCGTATCAGGGAATAGCAATCAGCCCCAGCATTTT
CSVSGNSNQPQHF
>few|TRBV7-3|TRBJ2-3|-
TGTGCCAGCAGCGACGGGGGGCTGGATACGCAGTATTTT
CASSDGGLDTQYF
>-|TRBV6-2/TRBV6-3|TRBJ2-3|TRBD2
TGTGCCAGCGAGGGGACTAGTACAGATACGCAGTATTTT
CASEGTSTDTQYF
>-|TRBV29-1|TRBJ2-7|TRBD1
TGCAGCGTTGAAGATGGGACAGGGGGCAGGTACGAGCAGTACTTC
CSVEDGTGGRYEQYF
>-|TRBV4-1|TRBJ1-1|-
TGCGCCAGCAGCCAAGATAGTGCGGAGGCTGAAGCTTTCTTT
CASSQDSAEAEAFF
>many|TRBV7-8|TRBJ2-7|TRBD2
TGTGCCAGCAGCCCTCTTGCAGGACTAGCGGGTTCCTACGAGCAGTACTTC
CASSPLAGLAGSYEQYF
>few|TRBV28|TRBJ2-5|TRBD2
TGTGCCAGCAGCCGACCGGGACTAGCGGGAGTAGGAGAGGCCCAGTACTTC
CASSRPGLAGVGEAQYF
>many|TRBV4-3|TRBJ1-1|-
TGCGCCAGCAGCCAAGGGAGGGCTGAAGCTTTCTTT
CASSQGRAEAFF
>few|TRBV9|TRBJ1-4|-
TGTGCCAGCAGCGCGGGGGTTCCTAATGAAAAACTGTTTTTT
CASSAGVPNEKLFF
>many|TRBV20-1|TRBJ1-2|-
TGCAGTGCTAGAGGCGGGGTGAAGCAAAACTATGGCTACACCTTC
CSARGGVKQNYGYTF
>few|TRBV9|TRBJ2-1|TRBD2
TGTGCCAGCAGCGTGGGGACTAGTTTCGGTGAGCAGTTCTTC
CASSVGTSFGEQFF
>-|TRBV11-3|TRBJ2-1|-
TGTGCCAGCAGCTTAGGTGGACTACTCAATGAGCAGTTCTTC
CASSLGGLLNEQFF
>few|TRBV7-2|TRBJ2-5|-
TGTGCCAGCAGCTCCTACGTCCAAGAGACCCAGTACTTC
CASSSYVQETQYF
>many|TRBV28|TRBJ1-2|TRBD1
TGTGCCAGCAGTTCCGGGACAGCCCTAGTCAATGGCTACACCTTC
CASSSGTALVNGYTF
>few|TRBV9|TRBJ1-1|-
TGTGCCAGCAGCGTAGGGGGCAGCCTGAGCTACACTGAAGCTTTCTTT
CASSVGGSLSYTEAFF
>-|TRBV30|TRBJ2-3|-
TGTGCCTGGAGTCCTTTGGGTGGGGGGCCAGATACGCAGTATTTT
CAWSPLGGGPDTQYF
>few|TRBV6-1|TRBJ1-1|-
TGTGCCACCTCCTTCCCCACAGTGAACACTGAAGCTTTCTTT
CATSFPTVNTEAFF
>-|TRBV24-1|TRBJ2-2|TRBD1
TGTGCCACCAGTGAAACCGACAGGGGGCCGACCGGGGAGCTGTTTTTT
CATSETDRGPTGELFF
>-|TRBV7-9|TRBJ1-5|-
TGTGCCAGCAGCCACCCTGGGGGGGAACAGCCCCAGCATTTT
CASSHPGGEQPQHF
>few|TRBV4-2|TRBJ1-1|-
TGTGCCAGCAGCCATGGACCGGAGGGGAGCACTGAAGCTTTCTTT
CASSHGPEGSTEAFF
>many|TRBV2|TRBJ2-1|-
TGTGCCAGCAGATCGGACGGCCCCCTCTACAATGAGCAGTTCTTC
CASRSDGPLYNEQFF
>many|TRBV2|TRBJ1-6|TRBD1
TGTGCCAGCAGCACTGGACAGGATAATTCACCCCTCCACTTT
CASSTGQDNSPLHF
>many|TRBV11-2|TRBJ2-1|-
TGTGCCAGCAGCTTAGTCGACTTCTCCTACAATGAGCAGTTCTTC
CASSLVDFSYNEQFF
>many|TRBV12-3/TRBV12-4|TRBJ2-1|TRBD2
TGTGCCAGCAGTTTGCGCGGGGGGGTTGAGCAGTTCTTC
CASSLRGGVEQFF
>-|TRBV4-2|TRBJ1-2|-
TGTGCCAGCAGCCAAGATCCACAGATCCTAAAAGGGTTTAACTATGGCTACACCTTC
CASSQDPQILKGFNYGYTF
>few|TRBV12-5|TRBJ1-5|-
TGTGCTACCACCGGGGGGGCCGGTTATCAGCCCCAGCATTTT
CATTGGAGYQPQHF
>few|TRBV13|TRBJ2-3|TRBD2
TGTGCCAGCAGCTTGTACCTCTCCCGGGGGGTTAGCACAGATACGCAGTATTTT
CASSLYLSRGVSTDTQYF
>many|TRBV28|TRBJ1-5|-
TGTGCCAGCAGTTGGGGGGCACAGCCCCAGCATTTT
CASSWGAQPQHF
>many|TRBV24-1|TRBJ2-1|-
TGTGCCACCAGTGATCCTGGGCCAGAGTCCTACAATGAGCAGTTCTTC
CATSDPGPESYNEQFF
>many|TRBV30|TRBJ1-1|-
TGTGCCTGGAGTGTAGAGACAGCGAACACTGAAGCTTTCTTT
CAWSVETANTEAFF
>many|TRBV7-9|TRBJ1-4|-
TGTGCCAGCAGCAGTACGGGGACCGATAATGAAAAACTGTTTTTT
CASSSTGTDNEKLFF
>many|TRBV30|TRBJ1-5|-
TGTGCCTGGAGTTCCTATAGCAATCAGCCCCAGCATTTT
CAWSSYSNQPQHF
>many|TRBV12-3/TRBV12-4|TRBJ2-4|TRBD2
TGTGCCAGCAGTTGGCCCAGCGGGAATTACAAAAACATTCAGTACTTC
CASSWPSGNYKNIQYF
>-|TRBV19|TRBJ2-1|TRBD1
TGTGCCAGTAGCGGGACAGGAAAGAACAATGAGCAGTTCTTC
CASSGTGKNNEQFF
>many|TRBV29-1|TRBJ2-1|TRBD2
TGCAGTTCTCTAGGGACTAGCGGGACCAATGAGCAGTTCTTC
CSSLGTSGTNEQFF
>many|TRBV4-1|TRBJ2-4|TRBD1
TGCGCCAGCAGCCGGACAGGGGCGGAGGGCATTCAGTACTTC
CASSRTGAEGIQYF
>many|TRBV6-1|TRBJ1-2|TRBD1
TGTGCCAGCAGTTTCTTGGACAGGCCCGATGGCTACACCTTC
CASSFLDRPDGYTF
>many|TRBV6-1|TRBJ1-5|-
TGTGCCAGCAGTTTCCCGGGAGAAAAACCGAATCAGCCCCAGCATTTT
CASSFPGEKPNQPQHF
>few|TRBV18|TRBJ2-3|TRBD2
TGTGCCAGCTCACCAAGGACTAGCACTAGCACAGATACGCAGTATTTT
CASSPRTSTSTDTQYF
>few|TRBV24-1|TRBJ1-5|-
TGTGCCACCAGTGATTTGTTCGTCCATCAGCCCCAGCATTTT
CATSDLFVHQPQHF
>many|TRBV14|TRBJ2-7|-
TGTGCCAGCAGCCGAAACGACAGGAACATCTACGAGCAGTACTTC
CASSRNDRNIYEQYF
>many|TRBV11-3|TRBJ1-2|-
TGTGCCAGCAGCCCGCCCGGGACGTCCTTAGGCGGCTACACCTTC
CASSPPGTSLGGYTF
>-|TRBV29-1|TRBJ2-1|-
TGCAGCGTTCAAATTGGAGCTAGCTTCATGGTCTTC
CSVQIGASFMVF
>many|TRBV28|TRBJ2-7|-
TGTGCCAGCAGTTTCGTGGTGTCGAACGAGCAGTACTTC
CASSFVVSNEQYF
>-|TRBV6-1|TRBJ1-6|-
TGTGCCAGCACCCCTCGCGAGACTGGCTCACCCCTCCACTTT
CASTPRETGSPLHF
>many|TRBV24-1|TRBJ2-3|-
TGTGCCACCAGTGGGGATAGCACAGATACGCAGTATTTT
CATSGDSTDTQYF